This entry features one T cell receptor (beta chain) sequence. Sequenced by immunoSEQ multiplex PCR; TCRdb stores in-frame clones only, minus some. In the table there are around 180,000 clones, 70% to 90% of which are singletons. The V segment lost 4 bases and the J segment 4 bases; nucleotides outside the gene matches: 2. The CDR3 extends over 12 amino acids. The germline V gene has CDR1 SQVTM and CDR2 ANQGSEA. This record belongs to a study of T cell responses to AZD1222 COVID-19 vaccine. Study information: Second doses at about 4 or about 12 weeks were pooled.

This TCR was recovered from an adult in good health. Here the sequenced sample was peripheral blood, taken on day 0 of AZD1222 vaccination. The chain joins TRBV29-1 to TRBJ2-7; 9 bases match TRBD1. CDR3 DNA sequence: TGCAGCGTTGGGACAGGGGCTTACGAGCAGTACTTC. Protein product: CSVGTGAYEQYF.